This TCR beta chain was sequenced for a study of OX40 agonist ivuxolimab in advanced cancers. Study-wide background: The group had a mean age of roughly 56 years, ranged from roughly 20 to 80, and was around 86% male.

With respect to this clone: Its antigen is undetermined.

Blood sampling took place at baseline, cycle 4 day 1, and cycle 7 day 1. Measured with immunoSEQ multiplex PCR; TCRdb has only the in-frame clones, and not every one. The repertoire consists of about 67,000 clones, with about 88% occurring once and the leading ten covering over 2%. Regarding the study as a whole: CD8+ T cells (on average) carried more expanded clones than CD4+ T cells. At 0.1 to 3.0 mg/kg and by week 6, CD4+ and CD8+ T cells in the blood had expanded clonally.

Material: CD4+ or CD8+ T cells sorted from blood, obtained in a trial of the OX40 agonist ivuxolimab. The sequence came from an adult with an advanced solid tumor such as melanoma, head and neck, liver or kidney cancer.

The CDR3 bases are TGTGCCAGCAGCGCACAGGGCGGCTCTGGAAACACCATATATTTT. Protein product: CASSAQGGSGNTIYF. V usage is TRBV7-3 and J usage is TRBJ1-3; D possibly corresponds to TRBD1 (6 bases). The V and J ends lost 5 bases and 0 bases respectively, with 11 bases between them. CDR1 SGHTA and CDR2 FQGTGA come from the germline V gene. The CDR3 has 15 amino acids.